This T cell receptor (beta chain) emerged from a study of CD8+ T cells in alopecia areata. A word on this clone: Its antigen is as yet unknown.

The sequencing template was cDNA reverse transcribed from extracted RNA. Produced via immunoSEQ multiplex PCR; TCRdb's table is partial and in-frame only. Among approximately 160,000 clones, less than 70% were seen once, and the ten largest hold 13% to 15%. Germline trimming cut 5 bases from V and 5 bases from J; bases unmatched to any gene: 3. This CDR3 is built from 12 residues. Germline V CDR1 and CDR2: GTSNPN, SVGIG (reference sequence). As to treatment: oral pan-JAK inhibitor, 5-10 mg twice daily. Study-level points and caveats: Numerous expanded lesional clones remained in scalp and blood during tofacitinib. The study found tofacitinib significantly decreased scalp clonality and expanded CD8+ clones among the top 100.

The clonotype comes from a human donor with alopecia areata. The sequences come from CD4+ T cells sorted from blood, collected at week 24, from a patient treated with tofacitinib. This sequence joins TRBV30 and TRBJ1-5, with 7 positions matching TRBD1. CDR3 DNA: TGTGCCTGGGGAGGGGGCGATCAGCCCCAGCATTTT. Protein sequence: CAWGGGDQPQHF.